One sample yielded the 22 T cell receptor beta chains listed below, sequenced in a study of T-cell reconstitution after alpha-beta-depleted transplantation in children. Preparing the TCRbeta library involved the use of unique molecular identifiers. TCRdb re-analysed the PCR reads in MiXCR, keeping a single row per CDR3 protein. The sample has some 530,000 distinct CDR3 sequences, roughly an eighth seen once. Here the sequenced sample was PBMCs from the stem cell graft donor, taken from the stem cell graft. These receptors were taken from a human donor who donated a stem cell graft to a child with combined immunodeficiency.

The chain employs TRBV6-2 or TRBV6-3 and TRBJ2-2, with 7 bases identical to TRBD1. The V gene end was trimmed by 5 bases and the J gene end by 4 bases; junction bases not matched to a gene: 10. The germline gives CDR1 MNHEY, CDR2 SVGEGT. CDR3 length equals 16 residues. The CDR3 here is CASSIRQGPGTGELFF. CDR3 bases: TGTGCCAGCAGTATCAGACAGGGACCGGGCACCGGGGAGCTGTTTTTT.

This clonotype was found a few times. J is TRBJ2-5 and V is TRBV28, with 9 bases matching TRBD2. The CDR3 extends over 15 amino acids. V was pared by 6 bases and J by 2 bases, with 7 bases of the junction left unmatched. Germline loops: CDR1 MDHEN, CDR2 SYDVKM. The CDR3 nucleotides read TGTGCCAGCAGGGGCGTAGCGGGGGCTCAAGAGACCCAGTACTTC. As protein: CASRGVAGAQETQYF.

This clonotype was seen only a few times. V usage is TRBV7-9 and J usage is TRBJ2-7; D possibly matches TRBD1 or TRBD2 (5 bases each). V shed 5 bases and J shed 2 bases, with 13 bases lying between them. This CDR3 is built from 14 residues. In germline, CDR1 is SEHNR, CDR2 FQNEAQ (reference sequence). This chain's CDR3 is CASSPPGTPYEQYF. The CDR3 DNA follows: TGTGCCAGCAGCCCCCCCGGGACCCCCTACGAGCAGTACTTC.

The chain uses TRBV7-9 and TRBJ2-1; D possibly matches TRBD1 or TRBD2 (5 bases each). Germline assignment: CDR1 SEHNR and CDR2 FQNEAQ (reference sequence). Trimming stripped 5 bases from V and 5 bases from J, with 16 bases between. The CDR3 has 15 residues. The CDR3 reads CASSTGTAENNEQFF. CDR3 bases: TGTGCCAGCAGCACCGGGACCGCAGAAAACAATGAGCAGTTCTTC. Supplemented by reference TRBV7-9 and TRBJ2-1, the full variable domain reads DTGVSQNPRHKITKRGQNVTFRCDPISEHNRLYWYRQTLGQGPEFLTYFQNEAQLEKSRLLSDRFSAERPKGSFSTLEIQRTEQGDSAMYLCASSTGTAENNEQFFGPGTRLTVL.

The V call is TRBV12-3 or TRBV12-4, the J call TRBJ1-2; a possible D gene is TRBD1 (6 bases). Between the trimmed V and J ends, which lost 5 bases and 4 bases, there was a span of 14 bases. This CDR3 has 14 residues. The CDR3 coding sequence is TGTGCCAGCAGTCCCGCCGGACAGAGCTATGGCTACACCTTC. Amino acids: CASSPAGQSYGYTF.

This clonotype was detected ten times or more. The chain uses TRBV7-2 and TRBJ2-3, with D possibly matching TRBD2 (6 bases). Germline-derived CDR1 and CDR2 are SGHTA and FQGNSA. The CDR3 loop spans 15 amino acids. Trimming took off 1 base at V and 2 bases at J, with 10 bases between the two ends. In nucleotides, the CDR3 is TGTGCCAGCAGCTTAGGGGGGGTCTCCACAGATACGCAGTATTTT. This gives the protein CASSLGGVSTDTQYF.

The rearrangement joins TRBV12-3 or TRBV12-4 to TRBJ2-5; 7 bases are shared with TRBD1. The ends lost 6 bases at V and 1 base at J; junction bases unmatched: 8. The CDR3 runs 15 residues. CDR3 sequence: CASRHGQELQETQYF. The DNA for the CDR3 is TGTGCCAGCAGACACGGACAGGAGCTCCAAGAGACCCAGTACTTC.

The chain recombines TRBV21-1 with TRBJ2-1; the table calls TRBD1, which could not be checked here. TRBV21-1 is a documented pseudogene. This CDR3 has 15 amino acids. In DNA, the CDR3 is TGTGCCAGCACCCGGACAGGGAAGCCCTACAATGAGCAGTTCTTC. It yields the protein CASTRTGKPYNEQFF.

V usage is TRBV18 and J usage is TRBJ2-1, with TRBD2 matching over 7 bases. The CDR3 spans 16 residues. CDR1 KGHSH and CDR2 LQKENI come from the germline V gene. The ends lost 3 bases at V and 2 bases at J; junction bases unmatched: 7. The chain's CDR3 is CASSPSGGSAYNEQFF. In DNA, the CDR3 is TGTGCCAGCTCACCTTCCGGGGGGAGCGCCTACAATGAGCAGTTCTTC.

This clonotype was observed a handful of times. The chain recombines TRBV6-2 or TRBV6-3 with TRBJ2-4; D is possibly TRBD1 (6 bases). The CDR3 covers 17 residues. The V end lost 0 bases, the J end lost 4 bases, and 16 bases lay between the germline ends. Germline V lookup: CDR1 MNHEY, CDR2 SVGEGT. CDR3 residues: CASSYSVLYGQKNIQYF. CDR3 coding DNA: TGTGCCAGCAGTTACTCGGTATTATATGGACAGAAAAACATTCAGTACTTC.

V and J are TRBV6-6 and TRBJ1-2; 7 positions match TRBD1. V was clipped by 2 bases and J by 7 bases; unmatched bases: 4. CDR1 MNHNY and CDR2 SVGAGI come from the germline V gene (reference sequence). This CDR3 is 13 amino acids long. CDR3 coding DNA: TGTGCCAGCAGTTACGTCCAGGGGGGTGGCTACACCTTC. Translation gives CASSYVQGGGYTF.

The chain combines TRBV12-3 or TRBV12-4 with TRBJ1-5; 7 bases match TRBD1. Trimming took 4 bases from V and 11 from J; bases not matched to a gene: 8. The CDR3 sequence is 13 residues long. The CDR3 is CASSSTDRAAQHF. CDR3 in DNA: TGTGCCAGCAGTTCCACAGACAGGGCGGCCCAGCATTTT.

The chain employs TRBV2 and TRBJ2-1; 10 nucleotides agree with TRBD2. The ends lost 6 bases at V and 2 bases at J; junction bases unmatched: 10. Per the germline V gene, CDR1 is SNHLY and CDR2 is FYNNEI. This CDR3 has 17 residues. The CDR3: CASSHRGAGGPYNEQFF. CDR3 sequence (DNA): TGTGCCAGCAGCCACCGCGGAGCGGGGGGGCCCTACAATGAGCAGTTCTTC.

This rearrangement joins TRBV7-8 to TRBJ2-7; weak D call: TRBD1 (6 bases). CDR1 and CDR2 from the germline V gene are SGHVS and FQNEAQ. Trimming left V 1 base short and J 0 bases short, with 10 bases between. The CDR3 has 15 amino acids. The CDR3 nucleotides are TGTGCCAGCAGCTTAGGACAGGTGCGCTCCTACGAGCAGTACTTC. Its translation: CASSLGQVRSYEQYF.

At least ten counts were recorded for this clonotype. V is TRBV20-1 and J is TRBJ2-1, with 9 bases lining up with TRBD2. CDR1 is DFQATT and CDR2 is SNEGSKA in the germline V gene (reference sequence). Trimming cost V 4 bases and J 4 bases; bases outside gene matches: 8. The CDR3 totals 15 residues. CDR3: CSAIAGTSTYNEQFF. The CDR3 bases are TGCAGTGCTATAGCCGGGACTAGCACTTACAATGAGCAGTTCTTC.

The chain recombines TRBV18 with TRBJ2-7; the match to TRBD1 covers 7 bases. The V segment lost 5 bases and the J segment 0 bases; nucleotides outside the gene matches: 10. CDR1 and CDR2 from the germline V gene are KGHSH and LQKENI. This CDR3 comprises 16 residues. The CDR3: CASSLRTGGSSYEQYF. CDR3 in DNA: TGTGCCAGCTCATTAAGGACAGGTGGGAGCTCCTACGAGCAGTACTTC.

There are many counts of this clonotype. The chain is built from TRBV12-3 or TRBV12-4 and TRBJ2-1; D unresolved. This CDR3 spans 13 amino acids. The V end lost 5 bases, the J end lost 9 bases, and 14 bases lay between the germline ends. CDR3 nucleotides: TGTGCCAGCAGTATTTCAACCCGGAGTGAGCAGTTCTTC. This encodes CASSISTRSEQFF.

This clonotype has ten or more counts. The chain links TRBV6-5 to TRBJ1-2; TRBD1 might be the D (5 bases). This CDR3 is 12 amino acids long. Germline CDR1 reads MNHEY; CDR2 reads SVGAGI. V lost 6 bases to trimming and J lost 5 bases, with 10 bases between them. CDR3 DNA sequence: TGTGCCAGCAGCCGAGGGGAATATGGCTACACCTTC. Its translation: CASSRGEYGYTF.

The sample holds a few counts of this clonotype. This rearrangement joins TRBV11-1 to TRBJ2-3; the match to TRBD2 covers 8 bases. Germline values: CDR1 SGHAT, CDR2 FQDESV (reference sequence). The CDR3 spans 18 residues. Germline trimming cut 2 bases from V and 3 bases from J; bases unmatched to any gene: 13. Written as DNA, the CDR3 is TGTGCCAGCAGCTTACTTCCCGGGAGGGTCGACAGAACAGATACGCAGTATTTT. Translating it yields CASSLLPGRVDRTDTQYF.

This clonotype was observed a handful of times. The chain couples TRBV29-1 to TRBJ2-5, with TRBD2 as a possible D gene (6 bases). Germline V gene sequence: CDR1 SQVTM, CDR2 ANQGSEA. Trimming shortened V by 6 bases and J by 2 bases, and 16 bases separated the two germline ends. The CDR3 covers 14 residues. The DNA for the CDR3 is TGCAGCGTGGACCCGGGACTCCAACAAGAGACCCAGTACTTC. Its translation: CSVDPGLQQETQYF.

This clonotype showed up just a few times. The rearrangement uses TRBV3-1 and TRBJ2-7; D gene uncertain. This CDR3 region has 13 residues. Germline lookup yields CDR1 LGHDT and CDR2 YNNKEL (reference sequence). The V gene lost 4 bases and the J gene lost 3 bases, with 10 bases spanning the gap. As DNA, the CDR3 is TGTGCCAGCAGCCGAGGACCCGTCTACGAGCAGTACTTC. Protein product: CASSRGPVYEQYF.

This chain connects TRBV6-2 or TRBV6-3 to TRBJ2-5; D is perhaps TRBD1 or TRBD2 (6 bases each). Germline lookup yields CDR1 MNHEY and CDR2 SVGEGT. CDR3 length equals 15 residues. V lost 5 bases, J lost 1 base, and 14 bases lay in between. The DNA of the CDR3 is TGTGCCAGCAGTGGGCAGGGGACTTCCCAAGAGACCCAGTACTTC. Translation: CASSGQGTSQETQYF.